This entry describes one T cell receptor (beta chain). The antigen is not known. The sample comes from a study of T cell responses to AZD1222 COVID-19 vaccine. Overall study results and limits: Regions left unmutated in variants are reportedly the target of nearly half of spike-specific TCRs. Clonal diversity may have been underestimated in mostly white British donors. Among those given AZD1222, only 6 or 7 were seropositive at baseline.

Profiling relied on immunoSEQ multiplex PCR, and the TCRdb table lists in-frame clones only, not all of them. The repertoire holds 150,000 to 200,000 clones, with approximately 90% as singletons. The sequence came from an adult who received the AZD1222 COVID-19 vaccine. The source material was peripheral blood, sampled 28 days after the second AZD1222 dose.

The CDR3 sequence: CASSLPLGGTRAGQETQYF. The CDR3 DNA sequence: TGCGCCAGCAGCTTGCCTCTGGGGGGGACCCGAGCGGGGCAAGAGACCCAGTACTTC. The chain combines TRBV5-1 with TRBJ2-5; TRBD2 matches 7 bases. The V and J ends lost 1 base and 2 bases, in that order; junction bases with no gene match: 17. Germline loops: CDR1 SGHRS, CDR2 YFSETQ. The CDR3 contains 19 residues.